Presented here are 17 T cell receptor beta chains from one specimen sequenced in a study of blood T cell repertoires in COVID-19. Some clones are missing from TCRdb's copy, which holds only in-frame ones; the method was immunoSEQ multiplex PCR. The repertoire has fewer than 250,000 clones, less than 90% of them found once; the top ten carry around 1.1%. Material: peripheral blood. The receptors originated from a man aged 25 to 40 with acute or convalescent COVID-19.

The chain couples TRBV5-1 to TRBJ2-3, with D unresolved. V lost 4 bases and J 4 bases, leaving 10 bases between the germline ends. The length of the CDR3 is 13 residues. CDR1 and CDR2 from the germline V gene are SGHRS and YFSETQ. The CDR3 DNA sequence: TGCGCCAGCAGCCGGCGGTCATCAGATACGCAGTATTTT. Protein product: CASSRRSSDTQYF.

This chain connects TRBV3-1 (or the pseudogene TRBV3-2) to TRBJ1-1, with D perhaps matching TRBD1 (6 bases). The germline gives CDR1 LGHDT, CDR2 YNNKEL (reference sequence). CDR3 length: 16 amino acids. Trimming took off 4 bases at V and 1 base at J, with 16 bases between the two ends. The CDR3: CASSREAGAQNTEAFF. The CDR3 bases are TGTGCCAGCAGCCGAGAAGCAGGGGCCCAGAACACTGAAGCTTTCTTT.

The chain joins TRBV30 to TRBJ2-3; D uncertain. The germline gives CDR1 GTSNPN, CDR2 SVGIG (reference sequence). The CDR3 covers 15 residues. Between the trimmed V and J ends, which lost 1 base and 7 bases, there was a span of 18 bases. CDR3 DNA sequence: TGTGCCTGGAGTGCCCGGGTTAGCCTCATAAATACGCAGTATTTT. Encoded protein: CAWSARVSLINTQYF.

The chain carries TRBV7-3 and TRBJ2-7; D is unresolved. Between the trimmed V and J ends, which lost 1 base and 6 bases, there was a span of 10 bases. This CDR3 comprises 13 residues. Looked up from germline, CDR1 is SGHTA and CDR2 is FQGTGA. CDR3 sequence (DNA): TGTGCCAGCAGCTTAATGGTTAGTTCCGAGCAGTACTTC. It translates to CASSLMVSSEQYF.

The CDR3, as DNA: TGCGCCAGCAGGACAGGGGGCGGAAGCAATCAGCCCCAGCATTTT. This sequence encodes CASRTGGGSNQPQHF. J is TRBJ1-5 and V is TRBV10-2; TRBD1 agrees at 10 bases. J gave up 1 base and V 6 bases, and 3 bases lay outside the gene matches. Germline lookup yields CDR1 WSHSY and CDR2 SAAADI. The length of the CDR3 is 15 residues.

The chain is built from TRBV4-1 and TRBJ2-7, with 11 positions matching TRBD2. CDR3 length: 20 residues. The germline V gene encodes CDR1 MGHRA and CDR2 YSYEKL. The V segment lost 0 bases and the J segment 5 bases; nucleotides outside the gene matches: 18. The CDR3 sequence is CASSQDKGRGTSGGNNEQYF. The DNA of the CDR3 is TGCGCCAGCAGCCAAGATAAGGGGAGGGGCACTAGCGGGGGAAATAACGAGCAGTACTTC.

The rearrangement uses TRBV28 and TRBJ1-5; TRBD1 matches at 9 bases. Trimming removed 3 bases from V and 4 bases from J; junction bases left unmatched: 19. CDR3 length equals 20 residues. In germline, CDR1 is MDHEN, CDR2 SYDVKM. This CDR3 is CASSLLPIRAWGQGNQPQHF. The CDR3 coding sequence is TGTGCCAGCAGTTTGCTACCTATTAGGGCCTGGGGACAGGGTAATCAGCCCCAGCATTTT.

CDR3 amino acids: CASSSPPGGGLYTEAFF. The CDR3 bases are TGTGCCAGCAGTTCGCCTCCAGGGGGCGGTTTGTACACTGAAGCTTTCTTT. The J gene is TRBJ1-1, the V gene TRBV28, with 8 bases that match TRBD1. The CDR3 loop spans 17 amino acids. Germline V lookup: CDR1 MDHEN, CDR2 SYDVKM. The V segment lost 4 bases and the J segment 3 bases; nucleotides outside the gene matches: 13. Full variable domain (rest looked up from reference TRBV28 and TRBJ1-1): DVKVTQSSRYLVKRTGEKVFLECVQDMDHENMFWYRQDPGLGLRLIYFSYDVKMKEKGDIPEGYSVSREKKERFSLILESASTNQTSMYLCASSSPPGGGLYTEAFFGQGTRLTVV.

This clone showed up just once. The chain uses TRBV6-5 and TRBJ2-2, with 7 bases matching TRBD1. The V gene end was trimmed by 6 bases and the J gene end by 5 bases; junction bases not matched to a gene: 6. CDR3 length: 14 amino acids. Looked up from germline, CDR1 is MNHEY and CDR2 is SVGAGI. CDR3 amino acids: CASRPAQGTGELFF. DNA for the CDR3: TGTGCCAGCAGACCCGCACAGGGGACCGGGGAGCTGTTTTTT.

About this clone itself: Other DNA sequences of this sample code for an identical CDR3. The V gene is TRBV28, the J gene TRBJ2-5, with a tentative D call TRBD2 (7 bases). Germline CDR1 is MDHEN and CDR2 is SYDVKM. V lost 3 bases and J 4 bases, leaving 9 bases between the germline ends. The CDR3 extends over 13 amino acids. This chain's CDR3 is CASSLGGRETQYF. The CDR3 DNA reads as TGTGCCAGCAGTTTGGGGGGGCGAGAGACCCAGTACTTC.

The genes are TRBV9 and TRBJ1-5; 8 positions match TRBD1. Trimming cost V 3 bases and J 9 bases; bases outside gene matches: 8. The CDR3 length is 14 residues. Germline V CDR1 and CDR2: SGDLS, YYNGEE. The CDR3 protein is CASSAGTGAGPQHF. The CDR3 DNA is TGTGCCAGCAGCGCAGGGACAGGCGCGGGGCCCCAGCATTTT.

The chain links TRBV19 to TRBJ2-1; possible D gene TRBD2, 6 bases. The V gene lost 4 bases and the J gene lost 0 bases, with 16 bases spanning the gap. This CDR3 has 17 amino acids. CDR1 is LNHDA, CDR2 SQIVND, per germline (reference sequence). The CDR3 protein is CASSTKGGLTSYNEQFF. The CDR3 coding sequence is TGTGCCAGTAGTACCAAGGGAGGACTGACCTCCTACAATGAGCAGTTCTTC.

This CDR3 is CASSFQFSGTAYNSPLHF. DNA for the CDR3: TGTGCCAGCAGTTTTCAGTTCAGTGGGACAGCTTATAATTCACCCCTCCACTTT. This chain uses TRBV28 with TRBJ1-6, with 7 bases lining up with TRBD1. Germline V gives CDR1 MDHEN, CDR2 SYDVKM. Trimming cost V 3 bases and J 4 bases; bases outside gene matches: 12. This CDR3 is built from 18 residues. The whole variable domain, remainder taken from reference TRBV28 and TRBJ1-6, is DVKVTQSSRYLVKRTGEKVFLECVQDMDHENMFWYRQDPGLGLRLIYFSYDVKMKEKGDIPEGYSVSREKKERFSLILESASTNQTSMYLCASSFQFSGTAYNSPLHFGNGTRLTVT.

J is TRBJ2-3 and V is TRBV19, with TRBD2 matching 9 bases. Per the germline V gene, CDR1 is LNHDA and CDR2 is SQIVND (reference sequence). This CDR3 has 15 amino acids. V trimming: 5 bases; J trimming: 2 bases; junction bases outside the gene matches: 5. This chain's CDR3 is CASSFLAGATDTQYF. DNA for the CDR3: TGTGCCAGTAGTTTTTTAGCGGGGGCCACAGATACGCAGTATTTT.

V and J are TRBV5-5 and TRBJ2-2, with 8 bases that match TRBD1. CDR1 and CDR2 (germline): SGHKS, YYEKEE (reference sequence). V trimming: 4 bases; J trimming: 6 bases; junction bases outside the gene matches: 8. The CDR3 consists of 15 residues. CDR3 residues: CASSARGQASGELFF. The CDR3, as DNA: TGTGCCAGCAGCGCCCGGGGACAGGCCTCCGGGGAGCTGTTTTTT. The full variable domain, in which reference TRBV5-5 and TRBJ2-2 provide the parts outside the CDR3, is DAGVTQSPTHLIKTRGQQVTLRCSPISGHKSVSWYQQVLGQGPQFIFQYYEKEERGRGNFPDRFSARQFPNYSSELNVNALLLGDSALYLCASSARGQASGELFFGEGSRLTVL.

The rearrangement links TRBV9 to TRBJ2-3, with 11 bases that match TRBD1. The ends lost 5 bases at V and 6 bases at J; junction bases unmatched: 5. CDR3 length equals 14 residues. CDR1 and CDR2 (germline): SGDLS, YYNGEE. The CDR3 here is CASSFGTGGDTQYF. The CDR3 coding sequence is TGTGCCAGCAGTTTCGGGACAGGGGGGGATACGCAGTATTTT.

The count of this clone is one. CDR3 DNA: TGTGCCAGCAGCGTAGGTGAGAACGAGCAGTACTTC. The encoded protein is CASSVGENEQYF. V and J are TRBV9 and TRBJ2-7; D is unclear. CDR1 SGDLS and CDR2 YYNGEE come from the germline V gene. The CDR3 consists of 12 residues. V shed 0 bases and J shed 5 bases, with 6 bases lying between them. Combining the CDR3 with reference TRBV9 and TRBJ2-7 gives the whole variable domain DSGVTQTPKHLITATGQRVTLRCSPRSGDLSVYWYQQSLDQGLQFLIQYYNGEERAKGNILERFSAQQFPDLHSELNLSSLELGDSALYFCASSVGENEQYFGPGTRLTVT.